These T cell receptor beta chains were read from a single sample in a study of Graves' ophthalmopathy and Graves' hyperthyroidism. TCRdb reprocessed the multiplex PCR reads via MiXCR and lists one record per CDR3 protein. The table records a few hundred thousand distinct CDR3 sequences, approximately 15% of them present only once. Sample: peripheral blood. The receptor source for this set is a woman aged 18 to 35 with stable Graves' hyperthyroidism. Both conserved end residues are part of each CDR3.

V gene: TRBV7-9
CDR3 protein: CASSYRPTYEQYF

V gene: TRBV7-2
CDR3 protein: CASSLMIRDEQYF

V gene: TRBV27
CDR3 protein: CASSFDSFTMNTEAFF

V gene: TRBV6-1
CDR3 protein: CASSEALGPSYGYTF

V gene: TRBV19
CDR3 protein: CASKGQGGMNTEAFF

V gene: TRBV5-1
CDR3 protein: CASSLDGFGQPQHF

V gene: TRBV12-5
CDR3 protein: CASGLKFGDGYTF

V gene: TRBV9
CDR3 protein: CASSVGGLANYGYTF

V gene: TRBV11-3
CDR3 protein: CASSSLAGAGETQYF

V gene: TRBV24-1
CDR3 protein: CATTLGTEAFF

V gene: TRBV2
CDR3 protein: CASSDRWEMNTEAFF

V gene: TRBV20-1
CDR3 protein: CSATHARTQYF

V gene: TRBV6-1
CDR3 protein: CASSPLRELFF

V gene: TRBV18
CDR3 protein: CASSPKHSSGNTIYF

V gene: TRBV28
CDR3 protein: CASSLGQGQPSYEQYF

V gene: TRBV7-2
CDR3 protein: CASSRSRRGIDSPLHF

V gene: TRBV12-3/TRBV12-4
CDR3 protein: CASSLGGGTGGNYGYTF

V gene: TRBV24-1
CDR3 protein: CATSDPGQGGKTQYF

V gene: TRBV29-1
CDR3 protein: CSVREPFQETQYF

V gene: TRBV6-2/TRBV6-3
CDR3 protein: CASTGQGRNYEQYF

V gene: TRBV10-3
CDR3 protein: CAISELQVQETQYF

V gene: TRBV28
CDR3 protein: CASTSGAVNTEAFF

V gene: TRBV3-1
CDR3 protein: CASSQETKNSPLHF

V gene: TRBV6-1
CDR3 protein: CASSEQGRNQPQHF

V gene: TRBV6-1
CDR3 protein: CASRHPGTGNTIYF

V gene: TRBV11-2
CDR3 protein: CASSSLAGGPGETQYF

V gene: TRBV12-3/TRBV12-4
CDR3 protein: CASTLSTENQPQHF

V gene: TRBV12-5
CDR3 protein: CASGLPGLNSIF

V gene: TRBV20-1
CDR3 protein: CSAPDTNSNQPQHF

V gene: TRBV19
CDR3 protein: CASSMRGLRETQYF

V gene: TRBV15
CDR3 protein: CATSTGTGANVLTF

V gene: TRBV6-5
CDR3 protein: CASKWTFLNSPLHF

V gene: TRBV6-1
CDR3 protein: CASSESERPQHF

V gene: TRBV6-5
CDR3 protein: CASSRGGRFQETQYF

V gene: TRBV10-3
CDR3 protein: CAAQPQAGYEQYF

V gene: TRBV12-3/TRBV12-4
CDR3 protein: CASSPDVPGKLNTIYF

V gene: TRBV19
CDR3 protein: CASMGGGEEDYGYTF